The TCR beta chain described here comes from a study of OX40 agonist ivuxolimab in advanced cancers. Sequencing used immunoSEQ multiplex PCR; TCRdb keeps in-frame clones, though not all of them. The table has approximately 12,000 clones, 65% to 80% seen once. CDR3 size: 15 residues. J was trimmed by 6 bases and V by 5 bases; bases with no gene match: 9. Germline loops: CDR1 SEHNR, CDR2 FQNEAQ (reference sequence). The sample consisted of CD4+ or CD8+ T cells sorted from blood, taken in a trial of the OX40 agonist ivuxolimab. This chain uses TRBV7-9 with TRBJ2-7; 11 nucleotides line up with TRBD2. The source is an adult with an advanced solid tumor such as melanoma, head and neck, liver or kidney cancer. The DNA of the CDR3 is TGTGCCAGCAGCGAACTAGCGGGAGATTCGGGCGAGCAGTACTTC. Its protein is CASSELAGDSGEQYF.